The clone carrying this T cell receptor beta chain was detected ten times or more. Its antigen remains unknown. Trimming stripped 8 bases from V and 0 bases from J, with 8 bases between. There are 12 residues in the CDR3. TCRdb fed the 5' RACE reads into MiXCR, producing one record per CDR3 protein. The sample contains fewer than 85,000 distinct CDR3 sequences, approximately 8% of which appear only once. This sample stems from a study of T cells after yellow fever vaccination. Overall study findings and caveats: Reappearance after the booster was seen for most primary-vaccination clones, at 96% CD4 and around 90% CD8.

The V gene is TRBV12-3 or TRBV12-4, the J gene TRBJ2-7; D is unclear. The receptor was derived from a man aged 25 to 40 who received the YFV17D yellow fever vaccine. The sequencing used CD8+ T cells sorted from PBMCs, collected on the day of the yellow fever booster vaccination. CDR3 bases: TGTGCCAGCTCCCCAACCTCCTACGAGCAGTACTTC. Its translation: CASSPTSYEQYF.